Below, 5 T cell receptor beta chains from the same sample are listed, as sequenced in a study of human T cells and chemical hapten exposure. MiXCR was run by TCRdb on the RACE reads, yielding one entry per CDR3 protein. The repertoire holds about 340,000 distinct CDR3 sequences, 6% to 8.5% seen once, with around 8.4% in the top ten. Time point: patch test 1, 2 weeks after DPC sensitization. Described treatment: therapeutic diphenylcyclopropenone sensitization with weekly scalp DPC. This material consisted of whole blood, taken in connection with sensitization to the hapten diphenylcyclopropenone (DPC). The origin of the receptors is a woman aged 18 to 35 with alopecia areata. Some clones in this sample may be carry-over from other donors' samples.

The table lists this clonotype with a few counts. V usage is TRBV6-2 or TRBV6-3 and J usage is TRBJ2-3, with TRBD2 identical over 9 bases. The ends lost 5 bases at V and 2 bases at J; junction bases unmatched: 8. Germline CDR1 reads MNHEY; CDR2 reads SVGEGT. This CDR3 has 16 residues. The CDR3 reads CASSIVGLAHTDTQYF. CDR3 bases: TGTGCCAGCAGTATCGTGGGACTAGCACACACAGATACGCAGTATTTT.

This clonotype was seen ten or more times. The chain links TRBV6-6 to TRBJ1-2; 9 bases match TRBD1. V lost 7 bases, J lost 3 bases, and 12 bases stayed unmatched. Germline V gene lookup returns CDR1 MNHNY and CDR2 SVGAGI (reference sequence). CDR3 length: 16 amino acids. The CDR3 protein is CASTPGTGRIDYGYTF. DNA for the CDR3: TGTGCCAGCACCCCGGGGACAGGGAGGATTGACTATGGCTACACCTTC.

J is TRBJ2-7 and V is TRBV12-3 or TRBV12-4; TRBD1 is a possible D gene (5 bases). This CDR3 contains 15 residues. Trimming cost V 0 bases and J 2 bases, with 11 bases left between them. For the CDR3, the DNA is TGTGCCAGCAGTTTAGCCAGGGAATATCCCTACGAGCAGTACTTC. It yields the protein CASSLAREYPYEQYF.

This clonotype was recorded a few times. The chain employs TRBV9 and TRBJ1-2; D is unresolved. Germline loops: CDR1 SGDLS, CDR2 YYNGEE. Trimming took 3 bases from V and 4 from J, leaving 7 bases between them. CDR3 size: 12 residues. The CDR3, as DNA: TGTGCCAGCAGCGCTAGACTCTATGGCTACACCTTC. It yields the protein CASSARLYGYTF.

This clonotype has just a few counts. The chain uses TRBV6-2 or TRBV6-3 and TRBJ2-3, with 12 bases aligning to TRBD2. This CDR3 spans 17 amino acids. Unmatched junction bases numbered 2, after V lost 0 bases and J lost 1 base. Germline CDR1 MNHEY, CDR2 SVGEGT. CDR3 DNA: TGTGCCAGCAGTTACTCGACTAGCGGGGGTGGCACAGATACGCAGTATTTT. Protein sequence: CASSYSTSGGGTDTQYF.